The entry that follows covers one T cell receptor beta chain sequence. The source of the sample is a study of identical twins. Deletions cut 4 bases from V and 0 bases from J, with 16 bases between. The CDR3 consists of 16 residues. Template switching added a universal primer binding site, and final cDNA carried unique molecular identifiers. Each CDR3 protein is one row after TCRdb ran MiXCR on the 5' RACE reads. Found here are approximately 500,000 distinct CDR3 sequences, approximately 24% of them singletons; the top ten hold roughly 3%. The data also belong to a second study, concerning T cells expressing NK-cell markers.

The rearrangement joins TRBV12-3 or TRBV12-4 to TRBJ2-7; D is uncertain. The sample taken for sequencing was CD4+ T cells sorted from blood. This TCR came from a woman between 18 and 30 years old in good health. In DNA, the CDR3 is TGTGCCAGCAGTTCGACTTGGGCCGAAAGCTCCTACGAGCAGTACTTC. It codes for CASSSTWAESSYEQYF.